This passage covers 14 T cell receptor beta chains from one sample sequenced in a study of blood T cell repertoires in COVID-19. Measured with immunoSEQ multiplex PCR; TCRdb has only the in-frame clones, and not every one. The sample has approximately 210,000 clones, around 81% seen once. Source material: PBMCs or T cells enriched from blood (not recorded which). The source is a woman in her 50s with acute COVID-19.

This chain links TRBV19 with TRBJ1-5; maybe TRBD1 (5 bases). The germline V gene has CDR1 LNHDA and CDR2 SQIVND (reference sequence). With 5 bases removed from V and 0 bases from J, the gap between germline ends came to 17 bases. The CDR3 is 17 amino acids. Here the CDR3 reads CASSPDTGFYSNQPQHF. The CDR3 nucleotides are TGTGCCAGTAGTCCGGACACAGGTTTCTATAGCAATCAGCCCCAGCATTTT.

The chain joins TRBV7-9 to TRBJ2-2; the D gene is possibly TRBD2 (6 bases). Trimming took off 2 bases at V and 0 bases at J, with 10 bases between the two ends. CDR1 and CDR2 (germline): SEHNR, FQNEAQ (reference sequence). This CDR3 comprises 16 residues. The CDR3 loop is CASSLLVAANTGELFF. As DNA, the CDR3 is TGTGCCAGCAGCTTATTGGTAGCGGCGAACACCGGGGAGCTGTTTTTT. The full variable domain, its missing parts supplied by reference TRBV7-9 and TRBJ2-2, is DTGVSQNPRHKITKRGQNVTFRCDPISEHNRLYWYRQTLGQGPEFLTYFQNEAQLEKSRLLSDRFSAERPKGSFSTLEIQRTEQGDSAMYLCASSLLVAANTGELFFGEGSRLTVL.

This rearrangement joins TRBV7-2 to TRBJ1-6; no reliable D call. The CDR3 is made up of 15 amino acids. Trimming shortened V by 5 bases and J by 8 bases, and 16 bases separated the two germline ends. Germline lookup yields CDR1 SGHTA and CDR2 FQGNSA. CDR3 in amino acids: CASSVGSLGYSPLHF. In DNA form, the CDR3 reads TGTGCCAGCAGCGTAGGGAGCTTAGGTTATTCACCCCTCCACTTT.

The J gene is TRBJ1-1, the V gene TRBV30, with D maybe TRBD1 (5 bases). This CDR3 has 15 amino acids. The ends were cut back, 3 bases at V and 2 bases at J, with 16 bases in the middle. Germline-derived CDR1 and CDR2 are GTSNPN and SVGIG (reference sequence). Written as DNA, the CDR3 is TGTGCCTGGAGGTTCGACAGCCATTCTAACACTGAAGCTTTCTTT. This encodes CAWRFDSHSNTEAFF.

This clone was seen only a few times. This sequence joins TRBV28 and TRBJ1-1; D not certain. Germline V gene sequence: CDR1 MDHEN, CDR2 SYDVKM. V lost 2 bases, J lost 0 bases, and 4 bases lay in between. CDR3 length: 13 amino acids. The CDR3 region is CASSLQLNTEAFF. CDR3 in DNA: TGTGCCAGCAGTTTACAGTTGAACACTGAAGCTTTCTTT.

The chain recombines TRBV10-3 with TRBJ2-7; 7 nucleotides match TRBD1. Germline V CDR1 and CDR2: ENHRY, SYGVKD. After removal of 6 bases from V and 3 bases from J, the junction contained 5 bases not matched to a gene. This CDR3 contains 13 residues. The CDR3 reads CAIRGGQDYEQYF. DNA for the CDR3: TGTGCCATCAGAGGAGGACAGGACTACGAGCAGTACTTC.

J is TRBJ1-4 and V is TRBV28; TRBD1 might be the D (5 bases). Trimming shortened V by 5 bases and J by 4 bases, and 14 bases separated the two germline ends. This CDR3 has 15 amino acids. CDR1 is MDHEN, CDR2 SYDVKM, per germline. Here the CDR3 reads CASSPHGGGNEKLFF. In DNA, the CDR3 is TGTGCCAGCAGTCCCCATGGCGGGGGTAATGAAAAACTGTTTTTT.

The CDR3 protein is CASTTGTSGAYNEQFF. As DNA, the CDR3 is TGTGCCAGCACTACCGGGACTAGCGGAGCCTACAATGAGCAGTTCTTC. The V call is TRBV27, the J call TRBJ2-1; 11 bases line up with TRBD2. Trimming removed 7 bases from V and 2 bases from J; junction bases left unmatched: 7. Germline V gene data show CDR1 as MNHEY and CDR2 as SMNVEV (reference sequence). The CDR3 loop spans 16 amino acids.

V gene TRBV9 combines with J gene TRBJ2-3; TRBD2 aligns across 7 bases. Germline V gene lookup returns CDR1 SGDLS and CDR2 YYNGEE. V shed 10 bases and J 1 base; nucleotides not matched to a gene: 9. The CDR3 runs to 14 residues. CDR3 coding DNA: TGTGCCTCAAGCGGGGCCTTTGGCACAGATACGCAGTATTTT. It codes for CASSGAFGTDTQYF.

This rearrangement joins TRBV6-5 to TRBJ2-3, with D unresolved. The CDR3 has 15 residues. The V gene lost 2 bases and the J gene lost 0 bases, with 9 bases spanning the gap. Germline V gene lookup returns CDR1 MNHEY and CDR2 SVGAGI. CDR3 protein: CASSYTRLSTDTQYF. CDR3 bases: TGTGCCAGCAGTTACACCAGGTTGAGCACAGATACGCAGTATTTT.

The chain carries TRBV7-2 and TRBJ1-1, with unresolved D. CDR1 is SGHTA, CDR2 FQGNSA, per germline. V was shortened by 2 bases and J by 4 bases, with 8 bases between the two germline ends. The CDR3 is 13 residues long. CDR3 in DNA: TGTGCCAGCAGCTTATTATTCAGCACTGAAGCTTTCTTT. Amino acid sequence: CASSLLFSTEAFF.

As DNA, the CDR3 is TGTGCCAGCAGCGGGCGGGAGAGTAACTCCTACGAGCAGTACTTC. The encoded protein is CASSGRESNSYEQYF. The chain joins TRBV7-2 to TRBJ2-7; 7 bases are shared with TRBD2. CDR3 length: 15 residues. Germline-derived CDR1 and CDR2 are SGHTA and FQGNSA. The V and J ends lost 5 bases and 0 bases, in that order; junction bases with no gene match: 7.

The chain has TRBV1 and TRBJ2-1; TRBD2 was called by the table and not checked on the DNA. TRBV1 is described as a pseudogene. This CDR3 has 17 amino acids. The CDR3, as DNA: TGCACCAGCAGCCAGAGTACTAGCGGGGGGGGCTACAATGAGCAGTTCTTC. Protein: CTSSQSTSGGGYNEQFF.

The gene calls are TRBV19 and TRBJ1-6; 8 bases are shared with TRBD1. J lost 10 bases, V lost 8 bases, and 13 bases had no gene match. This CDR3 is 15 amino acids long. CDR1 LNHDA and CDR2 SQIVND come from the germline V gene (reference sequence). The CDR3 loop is CASQALTGGASPLHF. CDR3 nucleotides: TGTGCCAGTCAGGCTCTTACAGGGGGTGCCTCACCCCTCCACTTT.